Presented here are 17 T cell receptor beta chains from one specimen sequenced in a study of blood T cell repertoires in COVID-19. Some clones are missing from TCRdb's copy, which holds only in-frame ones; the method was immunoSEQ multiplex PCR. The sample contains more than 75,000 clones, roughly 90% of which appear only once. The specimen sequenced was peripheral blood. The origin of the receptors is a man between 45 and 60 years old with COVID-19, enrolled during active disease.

CDR3: CASSEKTGNTEAFF. The CDR3 DNA reads as TGCGCCAGCTCGGAAAAAACAGGGAACACTGAAGCTTTCTTT. This rearrangement joins TRBV5-1 to TRBJ1-1; a possible D gene is TRBD1 (5 bases). The germline V and J ends were trimmed by 7 bases and 1 base, with 14 bases remaining between them. CDR1 and CDR2 from the germline V gene are SGHRS and YFSETQ. The CDR3 sequence is 14 residues long.

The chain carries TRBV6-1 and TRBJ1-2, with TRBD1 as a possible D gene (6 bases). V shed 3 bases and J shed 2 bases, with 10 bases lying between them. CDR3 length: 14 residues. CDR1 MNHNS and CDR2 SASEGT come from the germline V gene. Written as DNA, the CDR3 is TGTGCCAGCAGTGAGGACAGTGCGAACTATGGCTACACCTTC. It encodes CASSEDSANYGYTF.

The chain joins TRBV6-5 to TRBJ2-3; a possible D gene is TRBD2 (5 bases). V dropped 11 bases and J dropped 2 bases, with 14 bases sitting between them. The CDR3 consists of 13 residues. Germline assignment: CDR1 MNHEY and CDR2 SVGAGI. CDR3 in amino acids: CAADGVNTDTQYF. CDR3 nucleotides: TGTGCCGCCGACGGGGTAAACACAGATACGCAGTATTTT.

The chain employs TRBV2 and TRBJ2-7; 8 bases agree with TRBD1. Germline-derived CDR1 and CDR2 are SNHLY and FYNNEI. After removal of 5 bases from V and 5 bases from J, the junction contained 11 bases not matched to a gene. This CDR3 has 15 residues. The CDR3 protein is CASSTQSGGINEQYF. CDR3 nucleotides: TGTGCCAGCAGTACCCAATCAGGGGGCATCAACGAGCAGTACTTC.

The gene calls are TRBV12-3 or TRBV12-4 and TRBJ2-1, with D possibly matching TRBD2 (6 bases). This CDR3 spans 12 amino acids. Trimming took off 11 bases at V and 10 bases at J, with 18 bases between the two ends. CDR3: CASLGGLGEQFF. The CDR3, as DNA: TGTGCCTCCCTGGGGGGTTTGGGCGAGCAGTTCTTC.

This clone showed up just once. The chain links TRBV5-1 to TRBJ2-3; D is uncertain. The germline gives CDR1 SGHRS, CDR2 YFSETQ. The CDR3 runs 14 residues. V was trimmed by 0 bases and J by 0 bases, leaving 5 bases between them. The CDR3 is CASSLVQSTDTQYF. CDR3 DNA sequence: TGCGCCAGCAGCTTGGTACAGAGCACAGATACGCAGTATTTT.

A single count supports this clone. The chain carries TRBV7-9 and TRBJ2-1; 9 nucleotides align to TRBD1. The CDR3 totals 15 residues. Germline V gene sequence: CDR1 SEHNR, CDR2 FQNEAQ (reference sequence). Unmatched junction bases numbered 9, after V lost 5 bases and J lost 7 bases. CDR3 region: CASSLTGGRWNEQFF. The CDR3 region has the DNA TGTGCCAGCAGCCTAACAGGGGGCCGGTGGAATGAGCAGTTCTTC.

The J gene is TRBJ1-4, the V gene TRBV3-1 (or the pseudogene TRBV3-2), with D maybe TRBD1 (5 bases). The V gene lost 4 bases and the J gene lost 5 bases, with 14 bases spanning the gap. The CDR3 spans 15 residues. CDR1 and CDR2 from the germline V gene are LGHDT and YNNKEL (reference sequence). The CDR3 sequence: CASSPGGQRNEKLFF. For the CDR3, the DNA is TGTGCCAGCAGCCCTGGTGGACAAAGAAATGAAAAACTGTTTTTT.

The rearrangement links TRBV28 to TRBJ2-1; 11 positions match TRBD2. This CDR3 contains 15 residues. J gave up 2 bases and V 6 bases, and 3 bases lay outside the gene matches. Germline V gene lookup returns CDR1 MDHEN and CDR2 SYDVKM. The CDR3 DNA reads TGTGCCAGCAGGTATAGCGGGGGGGCCTACAATGAGCAGTTCTTC. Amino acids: CASRYSGGAYNEQFF.

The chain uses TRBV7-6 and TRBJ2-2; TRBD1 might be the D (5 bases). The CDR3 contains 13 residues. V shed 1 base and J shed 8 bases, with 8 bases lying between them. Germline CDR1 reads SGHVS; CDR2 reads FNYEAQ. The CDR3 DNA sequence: TGTGCCAGCAGCTTAGAAGCAGGGGGGGAGCTGTTTTTT. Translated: CASSLEAGGELFF.

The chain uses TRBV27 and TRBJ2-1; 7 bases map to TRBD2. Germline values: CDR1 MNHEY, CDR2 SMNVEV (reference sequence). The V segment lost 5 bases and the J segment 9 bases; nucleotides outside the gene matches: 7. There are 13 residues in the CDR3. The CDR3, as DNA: TGTGCCAGCAGTCTTAACGGGGGGATTGAGCAGTTCTTC. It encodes CASSLNGGIEQFF.

The CDR3 here is CASSPSLTGGYNEQFF. CDR3 bases: TGTGCCAGCAGCCCCTCCCTGACGGGGGGATACAATGAGCAGTTCTTC. The chain uses TRBV5-6 and TRBJ2-1, with 7 bases fitting TRBD2. Losses at the gene ends were 4 bases for V and 4 bases for J; bases not matched to a gene: 11. CDR1 is SGHDT, CDR2 YYEEEE, per germline. The CDR3 length is 16 residues.

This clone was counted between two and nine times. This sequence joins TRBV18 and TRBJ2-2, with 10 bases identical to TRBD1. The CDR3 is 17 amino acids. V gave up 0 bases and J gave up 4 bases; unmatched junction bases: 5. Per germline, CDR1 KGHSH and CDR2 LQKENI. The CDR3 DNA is TGTGCCAGCTCACCACCGACAGGGGGCTGGGGCACCGGGGAGCTGTTTTTT. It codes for CASSPPTGGWGTGELFF.

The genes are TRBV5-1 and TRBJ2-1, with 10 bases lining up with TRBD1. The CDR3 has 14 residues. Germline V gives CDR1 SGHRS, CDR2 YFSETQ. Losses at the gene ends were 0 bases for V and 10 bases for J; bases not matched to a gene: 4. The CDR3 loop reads CASSLGQGAREQFF. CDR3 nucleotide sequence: TGCGCCAGCAGCTTGGGACAGGGGGCGAGGGAGCAGTTCTTC.

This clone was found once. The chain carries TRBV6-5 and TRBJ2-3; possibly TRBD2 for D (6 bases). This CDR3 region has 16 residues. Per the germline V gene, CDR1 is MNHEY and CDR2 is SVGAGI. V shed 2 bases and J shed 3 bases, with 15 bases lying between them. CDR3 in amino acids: CASSYGVGGATDTQYF. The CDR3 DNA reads TGTGCCAGCAGTTACGGCGTGGGCGGGGCGACAGATACGCAGTATTTT.

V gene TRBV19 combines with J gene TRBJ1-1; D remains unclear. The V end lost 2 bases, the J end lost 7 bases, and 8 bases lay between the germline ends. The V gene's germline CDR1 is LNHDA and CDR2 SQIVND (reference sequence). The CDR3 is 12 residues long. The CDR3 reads CASSIRGNEAFF. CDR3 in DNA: TGTGCCAGTAGTATAAGAGGGAATGAAGCTTTCTTT.

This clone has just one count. The CDR3 here is CASSLPLTGRYGYTF. Here the CDR3 DNA reads TGTGCCAGCAGTCTCCCCCTGACAGGGCGCTATGGCTACACCTTC. The J gene is TRBJ1-2, the V gene TRBV6-2 or TRBV6-3; 7 bases fit TRBD1. In germline, CDR1 is MNHEY, CDR2 SVGEGT. The CDR3 contains 15 residues. Losses at the gene ends were 5 bases for V and 4 bases for J; bases not matched to a gene: 10.